This T cell receptor (beta chain) was captured in a study of T cell responses to AZD1222 COVID-19 vaccine. Turning to the study itself: Combined were second doses at about 4 or about 12 weeks.

Clones were read by immunoSEQ multiplex PCR, and TCRdb kept only the in-frame ones, dropping some. Among roughly 70,000 clones listed, roughly 87% were seen once. For this clone: Its target is not known.

The CDR3 has 17 residues. Trimming removed 3 bases from V and 2 bases from J, with 17 bases in between. The germline CDR1 and CDR2 sequences are MDHEN and SYDVKM. General observations from the study: No repertoire was sampled before or during the peak T cell response, only after it. Just five to seven people given AZD1222 tested seropositive at baseline. Vaccine-associated CD4 TCRs ranged over spike, dominating at 160-218 and 743-854.

This sequence originates from an adult in good health. Sequences were derived from peripheral blood, sampled on day 0 of AZD1222 vaccination. J is TRBJ1-3 and V is TRBV28, with TRBD1 as a possible D gene (6 bases). The CDR3 DNA reads as TGTGCCAGCAGTTTGGTATTGGGGGCTAGGACTGGAAACACCATATATTTT. This translates into CASSLVLGARTGNTIYF.